These 30 T cell receptor beta chains were sequenced from one sample in a study of T-cell reconstitution after alpha-beta-depleted transplantation in children. For TCRbeta, the library was prepared with unique molecular identifiers. TCRdb processed the PCR reads anew with MiXCR; each CDR3 protein has one entry. Here the sample spans over 450,000 distinct CDR3 sequences, 8% to 11% being singletons. The sequencing used PBMCs, collected before TCRalphabeta/CD19-depleted stem cell transplant. The receptors originated from a child aged 2-15 years with inherited bone marrow failure, due to receive a stem cell transplant.

There are many counts of this clonotype. The chain carries TRBV28 and TRBJ1-4; 7 positions agree with TRBD1. The CDR3 has 15 amino acids. The germline V gene has CDR1 MDHEN and CDR2 SYDVKM. The V gene end was trimmed by 6 bases and the J gene end by 8 bases; junction bases not matched to a gene: 12. CDR3 nucleotide sequence: TGTGCCAGCAGCCTTCGACAGGGTGGGGTAGAAAAACTGTTTTTT. Translated: CASSLRQGGVEKLFF. The full variable domain, rest sourced from reference TRBV28 and TRBJ1-4, is DVKVTQSSRYLVKRTGEKVFLECVQDMDHENMFWYRQDPGLGLRLIYFSYDVKMKEKGDIPEGYSVSREKKERFSLILESASTNQTSMYLCASSLRQGGVEKLFFGSGTQLSVL.

This clonotype was counted at least ten times. V gene TRBV9 combines with J gene TRBJ2-7, with 8 bases lining up with TRBD1. CDR3 length equals 15 residues. Germline values: CDR1 SGDLS, CDR2 YYNGEE. J was trimmed by 3 bases and V by 0 bases; bases with no gene match: 5. The CDR3 nucleotides are TGTGCCAGCAGCGTAGAACAGGGGGACGGCTACGAGCAGTACTTC. It encodes CASSVEQGDGYEQYF. Full variable domain (rest looked up from reference TRBV9 and TRBJ2-7): DSGVTQTPKHLITATGQRVTLRCSPRSGDLSVYWYQQSLDQGLQFLIQYYNGEERAKGNILERFSAQQFPDLHSELNLSSLELGDSALYFCASSVEQGDGYEQYFGPGTRLTVT.

This clonotype has a count of ten or more. This rearrangement joins TRBV9 to TRBJ2-6, with D tentatively TRBD1 or TRBD2 (5 bases each). This CDR3 spans 18 amino acids. Germline values: CDR1 SGDLS, CDR2 YYNGEE. Trimming cost V 3 bases and J 0 bases, with 16 bases left between them. CDR3 residues: CASSAPNGDLSGANVLTF. CDR3 sequence (DNA): TGTGCCAGCAGCGCTCCGAATGGGGACCTCTCTGGGGCCAACGTCCTGACTTTC.

The table lists this clonotype with many counts. The gene calls are TRBV29-1 and TRBJ2-5; no clear D. This CDR3 spans 13 amino acids. Trimming cost V 1 base and J 2 bases, with 8 bases left between them. In germline, CDR1 is SQVTM, CDR2 ANQGSEA. The CDR3 sequence is CSVEGVLQETQYF. The CDR3 nucleotides are TGCAGCGTTGAAGGGGTTCTTCAAGAGACCCAGTACTTC.

This chain joins TRBV20-1 and TRBJ2-1; D possibly uses TRBD1 or TRBD2 (6 bases each). The germline gives CDR1 DFQATT, CDR2 SNEGSKA (reference sequence). The CDR3 loop spans 14 amino acids. The V end lost 5 bases, the J end lost 8 bases, and 19 bases lay between the germline ends. Written as DNA, the CDR3 is TGCAGTGCTCCTGAGCCGGGGGCGCGTGATGAGCAGTTCTTC. Its translation: CSAPEPGARDEQFF.

This clonotype was recorded at least ten times. The rearrangement uses TRBV12-3 or TRBV12-4 and TRBJ2-7, with D possibly matching TRBD1 (6 bases). V gave up 3 bases and J gave up 1 base, with 10 bases separating them. This CDR3 contains 14 residues. This chain's CDR3 is CASSFEDSSYEQYF. CDR3 DNA: TGTGCCAGCAGTTTTGAGGACAGTTCCTACGAGCAGTACTTC.

The rearrangement links TRBV11-2 to TRBJ2-3; 7 positions match TRBD1. The CDR3 totals 18 residues. Germline CDR1 and CDR2: SGHAT and FQNNGV. The trim removed 5 bases at V and 0 bases at J, leaving 14 bases unmatched. Here the CDR3 DNA reads TGTGCCAGCAGCCCGGGACAGTCAGCCTGGATCAGCACAGATACGCAGTATTTT. This sequence encodes CASSPGQSAWISTDTQYF.

This clonotype was detected a few times. The chain couples TRBV12-3 or TRBV12-4 to TRBJ2-7; possibly TRBD1 for D (6 bases). Trimming pared 7 bases from V and 2 bases from J, leaving 15 bases between. CDR3 length equals 14 residues. CDR3 coding DNA: TGTGCCAGCACCCGTTTAGGGACACCCTACGAGCAGTACTTC. The encoded protein is CASTRLGTPYEQYF.

This clonotype was detected only a few times. The genes are TRBV20-1 and TRBJ2-7, with TRBD2 matching 7 bases. Trimming removed 0 bases from V and 0 bases from J; junction bases left unmatched: 5. Germline V gene data show CDR1 as DFQATT and CDR2 as SNEGSKA (reference sequence). The CDR3 contains 15 residues. CDR3 DNA sequence: TGCAGTGCTAGAGACACTAGCGTCCCCTCCTACGAGCAGTACTTC. The encoded protein is CSARDTSVPSYEQYF.

The chain carries TRBV5-1 and TRBJ1-2; D unclear. There are 14 residues in the CDR3. Germline lookup yields CDR1 SGHRS and CDR2 YFSETQ. Trimming removed 2 bases at V and 5 bases at J, with 13 bases between. The CDR3 spells CASSLFGAEYGYTF. CDR3 nucleotides: TGCGCCAGCAGCTTATTTGGTGCAGAATATGGCTACACCTTC.

This clonotype was counted at least ten times. Here the CDR3 reads CASRRGDGEKLFF. The CDR3 DNA follows: TGTGCCAGCAGACGGGGGGACGGGGAAAAACTGTTTTTT. The chain is built from TRBV7-6 and TRBJ1-4, with D tentatively TRBD1 (5 bases). The germline CDR1 and CDR2 sequences are SGHVS and FNYEAQ. This CDR3 contains 13 residues. Trimming removed 6 bases at V and 8 bases at J, with 13 bases between.

About this clonotype itself: This clone may be a read error of a much larger clone one base away. This chain links TRBV10-2 with TRBJ1-2, with D tentatively TRBD1 (5 bases). The CDR3 runs to 15 residues. Germline CDR1 reads WSHSY; CDR2 reads SAAADI. Trimming took off 5 bases at V and 2 bases at J, with 15 bases between the two ends. CDR3 in DNA: TGCGCCAGCAGTACTCGACAGTGCGTAAACTATGGCTACACCTTC. Translated: CASSTRQCVNYGYTF.

This clonotype was recorded a few times. The chain joins TRBV11-2 to TRBJ2-5; 9 nucleotides match TRBD1. V was clipped by 0 bases and J by 5 bases; unmatched bases: 13. The germline V gene encodes CDR1 SGHAT and CDR2 FQNNGV. The CDR3 sequence is 18 residues long. As DNA, the CDR3 is TGTGCCAGCAGCTTAGATCTCTCGGGACAGGGAGGGTGGGAGACCCAGTACTTC. The encoded protein is CASSLDLSGQGGWETQYF.

This clonotype was observed a handful of times. The chain joins TRBV5-4 to TRBJ2-1, with D possibly matching TRBD2 (6 bases). The ends were cut back, 4 bases at V and 3 bases at J, with 14 bases in the middle. Germline V gives CDR1 SGHNT, CDR2 YYREEE (reference sequence). The CDR3 consists of 15 residues. The CDR3 is CASSPPTRDYNEQFF. CDR3 coding DNA: TGTGCCAGCAGCCCTCCGACTAGAGACTACAATGAGCAGTTCTTC.

This clonotype was recorded many times. V and J are TRBV6-4 and TRBJ2-6, with TRBD2 as a possible D gene (6 bases). The CDR3 has 20 residues. The germline CDR1 and CDR2 sequences are MRHNA and SNTAGT. Trimming stripped 2 bases from V and 0 bases from J, with 20 bases between. Written as DNA, the CDR3 is TGTGCCAGCAGTGACCCGAGGGACGGGGCCGGGAGCTCTGGGGCCAACGTCCTGACTTTC. Amino acid sequence: CASSDPRDGAGSSGANVLTF.

This clonotype was seen a few times. The chain uses TRBV19 and TRBJ2-5; D unclear. CDR1 is LNHDA and CDR2 is SQIVND in the germline V gene (reference sequence). V shed 1 base and J shed 2 bases, with 8 bases lying between them. This CDR3 contains 14 residues. The CDR3, as DNA: TGTGCCAGTAGTATAGGGTCAGGACAAGAGACCCAGTACTTC. Its translation is CASSIGSGQETQYF.

For this clonotype: This may arise from a read error, as a much more abundant clone is one base away. The chain carries TRBV4-1 and TRBJ2-3; D is perhaps TRBD1 (6 bases). The CDR3 sequence is 12 residues long. Germline CDR1 is MGHRA and CDR2 is YSYEKL. Trimming stripped 5 bases from V and 10 bases from J, with 13 bases between. For the CDR3, the DNA is TGCGCCAGCAGCGAGGGGGTGGGTCCGCAGTATTTT. It translates to CASSEGVGPQYF.

This clonotype was picked up many times. The V and J genes are TRBV9 and TRBJ2-7, with 10 nucleotides matching TRBD2. Germline V gives CDR1 SGDLS, CDR2 YYNGEE. This CDR3 contains 16 residues. V gave up 7 bases and J gave up 7 bases; unmatched junction bases: 17. CDR3: CASGDPSGRAEGEQYF. CDR3 nucleotides: TGTGCCAGCGGGGACCCAAGCGGGAGGGCCGAAGGGGAGCAGTACTTC. Complete variable domain (other parts from reference TRBV9 and TRBJ2-7): DSGVTQTPKHLITATGQRVTLRCSPRSGDLSVYWYQQSLDQGLQFLIQYYNGEERAKGNILERFSAQQFPDLHSELNLSSLELGDSALYFCASGDPSGRAEGEQYFGPGTRLTVT.

The chain joins TRBV28 to TRBJ2-2, with a weak D call TRBD2 (6 bases). Trimming stripped 5 bases from V and 1 base from J, with 20 bases between. The germline CDR1 and CDR2 sequences are MDHEN and SYDVKM. CDR3 length: 18 amino acids. The CDR3 loop is CASSRPQGGLRNTGELFF. The CDR3 DNA follows: TGTGCCAGCAGTCGACCCCAGGGAGGTCTCCGGAACACCGGGGAGCTGTTTTTT.

This clonotype was detected many times. The chain is built from TRBV7-9 and TRBJ2-2; TRBD1 might be the D (7 bases). CDR1 SEHNR and CDR2 FQNEAQ come from the germline V gene (reference sequence). The CDR3 sequence is 17 residues long. Trimming removed 5 bases at V and 6 bases at J, with 22 bases between. The CDR3 reads CASSARIRGRHAGELFF. CDR3 nucleotides: TGTGCCAGCAGCGCCCGGATCAGGGGGAGGCACGCCGGGGAGCTGTTTTTT.

This clonotype has ten or more counts. The rearrangement links TRBV9 to TRBJ2-3, with D hard to call. The CDR3 length is 14 residues. Germline V CDR1 and CDR2: SGDLS, YYNGEE. V dropped 0 bases and J dropped 5 bases, with 10 bases sitting between them. The CDR3 region is CASSVVGDLDTQYF. The CDR3 DNA reads TGTGCCAGCAGCGTAGTGGGTGACTTAGATACGCAGTATTTT.

This clonotype occurred many times. This rearrangement joins TRBV24-1 to TRBJ2-5, with D possibly TRBD2 on 6 matching bases. Germline V gives CDR1 KGHDR, CDR2 SFDVKD. Trimming removed 8 bases from V and 4 bases from J, with 13 bases in between. The CDR3 is made up of 13 amino acids. The chain's CDR3 is CATISEGGETQYF. The CDR3 bases are TGTGCCACCATCTCGGAGGGCGGAGAGACCCAGTACTTC.

This clonotype was observed at least ten times. The rearrangement links TRBV29-1 to TRBJ1-1; no definite D call. The V gene lost 2 bases and the J gene lost 3 bases, with 4 bases spanning the gap. Per the germline V gene, CDR1 is SQVTM and CDR2 is ANQGSEA. The CDR3 sequence is 11 residues long. The CDR3 DNA is TGCAGCGTTGAAAAAGACACTGAAGCTTTCTTT. Encoded protein: CSVEKDTEAFF.

Many counts were recorded for this clonotype. The gene calls are TRBV20-1 and TRBJ2-1; weak D call: TRBD2 (5 bases). CDR3 length: 14 residues. CDR1 and CDR2 from the germline V gene are DFQATT and SNEGSKA (reference sequence). Trimming took 6 bases from V and 6 from J, leaving 18 bases between them. In nucleotides, the CDR3 is TGCAGTGCCGAGGGTCAGCTAGCAGTCAATGAGCAGTTCTTC. Its translation: CSAEGQLAVNEQFF.

This clonotype was seen only a few times. The chain recombines TRBV6-1 with TRBJ2-3; 7 bases are shared with TRBD1. The CDR3 totals 13 residues. The germline CDR1 and CDR2 sequences are MNHNS and SASEGT. The V segment lost 8 bases and the J segment 5 bases; nucleotides outside the gene matches: 7. CDR3 sequence (DNA): TGTGCCAGCGGCCCCCAGGGGGAAGATACGCAGTATTTT. Its translation: CASGPQGEDTQYF.

This clonotype came up many times. The V and J genes are TRBV3-1 and TRBJ2-1, with 8 bases that match TRBD2. The CDR3 loop spans 20 amino acids. The germline V gene encodes CDR1 LGHDT and CDR2 YNNKEL (reference sequence). V gave up 0 bases and J gave up 4 bases; unmatched junction bases: 17. The CDR3 sequence is CASSQDRGGAGGSTYNEQFF. In DNA form, the CDR3 reads TGTGCCAGCAGCCAAGATCGGGGGGGCGCGGGGGGATCAACGTACAATGAGCAGTTCTTC.

This clonotype showed up many times. V gene TRBV9 combines with J gene TRBJ2-5, with 12 bases aligning to TRBD2. From germline, CDR1 is SGDLS and CDR2 YYNGEE. V shed 3 bases and J 4 bases; nucleotides not matched to a gene: 7. This CDR3 region has 16 residues. The CDR3 is CASSALAGGPRETQYF. The CDR3 region has the DNA TGTGCCAGCAGCGCCCTAGCGGGAGGGCCGCGAGAGACCCAGTACTTC.

This clonotype was picked up many times. The rearrangement uses TRBV24-1 and TRBJ1-1, with 7 bases lining up with TRBD1. Germline CDR1 is KGHDR and CDR2 is SFDVKD. Unmatched junction bases numbered 6, after V lost 3 bases and J lost 3 bases. CDR3 length equals 15 residues. DNA of the CDR3: TGTGCCACCAGTGATCCATCAGGGGGGCACACTGAAGCTTTCTTT. Protein sequence: CATSDPSGGHTEAFF.

This clonotype was counted many times. J is TRBJ2-5 and V is TRBV7-9, with 9 bases that match TRBD2. This CDR3 region has 14 residues. The V and J ends lost 5 bases and 7 bases, in that order; junction bases with no gene match: 8. Looked up from germline, CDR1 is SEHNR and CDR2 is FQNEAQ (reference sequence). CDR3 DNA sequence: TGTGCCAGCAGCCCCGGGACTAGCCCGGGGACCCAGTACTTC. As protein: CASSPGTSPGTQYF.

This clonotype came up many times. The chain is built from TRBV12-3 or TRBV12-4 and TRBJ2-2, with 11 bases aligning to TRBD1. This CDR3 spans 16 amino acids. The V gene end was trimmed by 4 bases and the J gene end by 5 bases; junction bases not matched to a gene: 6. Written as DNA, the CDR3 is TGTGCCAGCAGTTGGGGACAGGGGGGGAGGACCGGGGAGCTGTTTTTT. It specifies CASSWGQGGRTGELFF.